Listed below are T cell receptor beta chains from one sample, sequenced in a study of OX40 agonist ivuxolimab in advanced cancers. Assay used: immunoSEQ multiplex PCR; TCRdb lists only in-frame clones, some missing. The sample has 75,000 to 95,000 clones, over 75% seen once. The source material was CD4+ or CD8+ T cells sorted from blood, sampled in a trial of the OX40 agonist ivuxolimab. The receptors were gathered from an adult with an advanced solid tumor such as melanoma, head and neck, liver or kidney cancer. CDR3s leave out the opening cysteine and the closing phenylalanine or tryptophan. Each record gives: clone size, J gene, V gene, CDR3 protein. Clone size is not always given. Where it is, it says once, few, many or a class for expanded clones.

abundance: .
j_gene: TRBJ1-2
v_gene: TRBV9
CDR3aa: ASSVAGTIRYGYT

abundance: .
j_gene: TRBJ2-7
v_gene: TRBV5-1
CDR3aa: ASSLAWDRVYEQY

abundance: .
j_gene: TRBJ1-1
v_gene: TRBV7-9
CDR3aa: ASSSGSNTEAF

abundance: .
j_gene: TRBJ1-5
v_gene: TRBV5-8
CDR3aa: ASSARRNQPQH

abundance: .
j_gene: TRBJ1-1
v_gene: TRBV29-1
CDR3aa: SVDYGNTEAF

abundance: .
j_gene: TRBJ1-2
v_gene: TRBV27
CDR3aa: ASRLTGASGYT

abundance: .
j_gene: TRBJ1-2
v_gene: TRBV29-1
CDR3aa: GATGRSYT

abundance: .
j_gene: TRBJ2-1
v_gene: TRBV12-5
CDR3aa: ASGLVERSSYNEQF

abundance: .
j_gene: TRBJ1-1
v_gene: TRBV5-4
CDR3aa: ASSLEGGQGVVTAF

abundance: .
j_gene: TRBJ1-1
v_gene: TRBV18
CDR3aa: ASSPRRGDGTEAF

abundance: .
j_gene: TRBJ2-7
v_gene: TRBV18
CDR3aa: ASSVLPTYEQY

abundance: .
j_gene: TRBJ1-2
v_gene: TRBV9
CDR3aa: ASSGDKQDRGSVGGYT

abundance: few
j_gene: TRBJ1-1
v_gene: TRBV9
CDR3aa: ASSVLDYTEAF

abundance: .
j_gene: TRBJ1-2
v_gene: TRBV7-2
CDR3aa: ASSLGLDYGYT

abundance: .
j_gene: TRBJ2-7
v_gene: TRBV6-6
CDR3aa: ASSRMVGEQY

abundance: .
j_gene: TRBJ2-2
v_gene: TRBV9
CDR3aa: ASSVKPAGGTGELF

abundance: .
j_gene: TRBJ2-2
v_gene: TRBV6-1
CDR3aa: ASFGTGANTGELF

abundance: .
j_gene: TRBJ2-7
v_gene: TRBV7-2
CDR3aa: ASSLVSNGEQY

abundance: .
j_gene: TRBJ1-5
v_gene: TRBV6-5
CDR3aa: ASIPRGGQPQH

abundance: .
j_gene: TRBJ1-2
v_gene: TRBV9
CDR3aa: ASSVALGIGNYGYT

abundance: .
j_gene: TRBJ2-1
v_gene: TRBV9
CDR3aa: ASSGGTDWYNEQF

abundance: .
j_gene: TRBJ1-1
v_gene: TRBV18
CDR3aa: ASSRGGALNTEAF

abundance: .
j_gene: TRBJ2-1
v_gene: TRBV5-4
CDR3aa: ASSLGLAGASSYNEQF

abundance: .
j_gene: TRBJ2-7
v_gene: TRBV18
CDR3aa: ASSPTAVIAGSIYEQY

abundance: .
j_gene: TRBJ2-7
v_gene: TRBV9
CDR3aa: ASSVADRGYEQY

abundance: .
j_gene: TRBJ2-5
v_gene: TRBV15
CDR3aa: ATSRDPGETQY

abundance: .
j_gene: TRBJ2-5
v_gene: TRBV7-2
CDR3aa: ASSRHRSGQETQY

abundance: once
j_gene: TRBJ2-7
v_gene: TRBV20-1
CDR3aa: SARNSYEQY

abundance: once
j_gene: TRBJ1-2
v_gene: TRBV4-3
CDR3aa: ASSQVGNYGYT